This T cell receptor (beta chain) was identified in a study of identical twins. General study points: Conclusions leaned on cross-sectional statistical analysis and did not track the same donors over time.

TCRdb reprocessed the 5' RACE reads via MiXCR and lists one record per CDR3 protein. This table holds 600,000 to 700,000 distinct CDR3 sequences, 21% found once. Comment on this clonotype: Its antigen remains unknown.

Unmatched junction bases numbered 10, after V lost 6 bases and J lost 8 bases. Looked up from germline, CDR1 is MNHNS and CDR2 is SASEGT. The CDR3 contains 14 residues. These sequences were also reported in another study, on T cells expressing NK-cell markers.

The source of this sequence is a woman between 18 and 29 years old in good health. Sequenced input: PBMCs. The chain couples TRBV6-1 to TRBJ1-2, with 9 bases that match TRBD1. CDR3 DNA: TGTGCCAGCAGGTTTACACGGACAGGGGAGGGCTACACCTTC. It is translated as CASRFTRTGEGYTF.